This is a list of T cell receptor beta chains from one sample in a study of blood T cells in healthy people across ages. TCRdb recomputed calls from the 5' RACE reads with MiXCR, one row per CDR3 protein. The table has some 790,000 distinct CDR3 sequences, around 28% seen once. What was sequenced was blood. The receptors here all came from a woman older than 75 in good health. The CDR3 runs from the conserved cysteine through the conserved F or W. A D gene is named only where the DNA matches it firmly. A row's size may be missing; if present it is once, few, many or a size class.

>TRBJ2-2|TRBV7-8|NA|13|NA
CASRPTNTGELFF
TGTGCCAGCAGGCCTACGAACACCGGGGAGCTGTTTTTT
>TRBJ2-1|TRBV28|NA|13|TRBD2
CATDLGLAREQFF
TGTGCCACCGATCTCGGACTAGCGCGTGAGCAGTTCTTC
>TRBJ2-1|TRBV12-3/TRBV12-4|many|17|TRBD2
CASRGLAGFPLYNEQFF
TGTGCCAGCAGGGGACTAGCGGGGTTCCCCTTATACAATGAGCAGTTCTTC
>TRBJ2-3|TRBV11-2|many|14|NA
CASSLDGPRDTQYF
TGTGCCAGCAGCTTAGATGGACCGAGAGATACGCAGTATTTT
>TRBJ2-1|TRBV5-6|NA|13|NA
CASSWGIGDEQFF
TGTGCCAGCAGCTGGGGAATTGGCGATGAGCAGTTCTTC
>TRBJ2-3|TRBV20-1|many|16|TRBD2
CSATSGGEDSTDTQYF
TGCAGTGCCACTAGCGGGGGGGAAGATAGCACAGATACGCAGTATTTT
>TRBJ1-5|TRBV30|NA|14|NA
CAWDCGGGNQPQHF
TGTGCCTGGGACTGTGGTGGTGGCAATCAGCCCCAGCATTTT
>TRBJ1-2|TRBV5-6|few|15|NA
CASSPRVRANYGYTF
TGTGCCAGCAGCCCAAGGGTTAGGGCTAACTATGGCTACACCTTC
>TRBJ2-5|TRBV18|many|14|NA
CASSPQAGQETQYF
TGTGCCAGCTCACCCCAAGCAGGCCAAGAGACCCAGTACTTC
>TRBJ2-3|TRBV5-1|many|18|TRBD2
CASSLQPSSSGGTDTQYF
TGCGCCAGCAGCCTCCAACCTTCCTCTAGCGGGGGTACAGATACGCAGTATTTT
>TRBJ2-6|TRBV7-2|NA|17|NA
CASSLIQGHSGANVLTF
TGTGCCAGCAGCTTAATCCAGGGGCACTCTGGGGCCAACGTCCTGACTTTC
>TRBJ2-2|TRBV2|NA|13|NA
CASRALSTGELFF
TGTGCCAGCAGGGCTCTTTCCACCGGGGAGCTGTTTTTT
>TRBJ1-1|TRBV3-1|NA|14|NA
CASSQEWPNTEAFF
TGTGCCAGCAGCCAAGAGTGGCCGAACACTGAAGCTTTCTTT
>TRBJ1-6|TRBV7-2|many|14|NA
CASSLVGNNSPLHF
TGTGCCAGCAGCTTAGTTGGGAATAATTCACCCCTCCACTTT
>TRBJ2-1|TRBV5-1|once|16|NA
CASSIEPTRMVYEQFF
TGCGCCAGCAGCATAGAACCGACTAGAATGGTCTATGAGCAGTTCTTC
>TRBJ2-1|TRBV9|few|15|TRBD2
CASSVARAGVGEQFF
TGTGCCAGCAGCGTAGCTAGGGCGGGGGTGGGTGAGCAGTTCTTC
>TRBJ2-5|TRBV12-3/TRBV12-4|many|17|TRBD1
CASSPHTGTGGSETQYF
TGTGCCAGCAGTCCTCATACCGGGACAGGGGGCTCGGAGACCCAGTACTTC
>TRBJ2-1|TRBV7-8|many|16|NA
CASSSTGPLERNEQFF
TGTGCCAGCAGCTCCACAGGGCCCCTGGAAAGGAATGAGCAGTTCTTC
>TRBJ1-2|TRBV6-1|NA|12|NA
CACSPQGYGYTF
TGTGCCTGCAGTCCCCAGGGATATGGCTACACCTTC
>TRBJ2-7|TRBV6-2/TRBV6-3|many|13|NA
CASSPHLMSEQYF
TGTGCCAGCAGTCCCCACCTCATGAGCGAGCAGTACTTC
>TRBJ2-3|TRBV6-4|NA|14|NA
CASSDSGESDTQYF
TGTGCCAGCAGTGACTCAGGGGAGTCAGATACGCAGTATTTT
>TRBJ2-3|TRBV4-3|many|15|NA
CASSLNAIGTDTQYF
TGCGCCAGCAGCCTCAACGCCATTGGAACAGATACGCAGTATTTT
>TRBJ1-3|TRBV7-9|NA|16|NA
CASSPRGGSSGNTIYF
TGTGCCAGCAGCCCGAGGGGTGGGAGCTCTGGAAACACCATATATTTT
>TRBJ1-2|TRBV30|few|13|NA
CAWSRVRTNGYTF
TGTGCCTGGAGTAGGGTCAGAACGAATGGCTACACCTTC
>TRBJ2-5|TRBV2|many|11|NA
CASSAGNNQYF
TGTGCCAGCAGCGCCGGTAATAACCAGTACTTC
>TRBJ2-3|TRBV5-6|many|15|NA
CASSSRLPLPDTQYF
TGTGCCAGCAGCTCCCGACTCCCCTTACCAGATACGCAGTATTTT